The rows below give T cell receptor beta chains drawn from one sample of a study of graft-versus-host responses after intestinal transplantation. TCRdb's table, derived via immunoSEQ multiplex PCR, lists solely in-frame clones and lacks some. The sample lists just over 15,000 clones, about 89% occurring once. The specimen was bone marrow, collected 120 to 130 days after intestinal transplantation. The receptors shown here come from a human patient who received an intestinal transplant, so some T cells may come from the graft donor. The CDR3 runs from the conserved cysteine through the conserved F or W. The D gene is left open where the match is weak. A clone size is listed for some rows: how often the clone was seen (once, few, many), or a class if it is expanded.

D gene: TRBD1; clone size: .; V gene: TRBV4-1; J gene: TRBJ2-7; CDR3 DNA: TGCGCCAGCAGCCAAAGGACAGGGGCCTACGAGCAGTACTTC; CDR3 protein: CASSQRTGAYEQYF
D gene: .; clone size: .; V gene: TRBV4-2; J gene: TRBJ1-5; CDR3 DNA: TGTGCCAGCAGCCAAGCCCCCAGAACAGGGAGCAATCAGCCCCAGCATTTT; CDR3 protein: CASSQAPRTGSNQPQHF
D gene: .; clone size: .; V gene: TRBV2; J gene: TRBJ2-7; CDR3 DNA: TGTGCCAGCAGTGACAGCTCCTACGAGCAGTACTTC; CDR3 protein: CASSDSSYEQYF
D gene: .; clone size: few; V gene: TRBV4-2; J gene: TRBJ2-2; CDR3 DNA: TGTGCCAGCAGCCAAGAGGCATGGGGTTGGGAGAACACCGGGGAGCTGTTTTTT; CDR3 protein: CASSQEAWGWENTGELFF
D gene: .; clone size: few; V gene: TRBV20-1; J gene: TRBJ2-5; CDR3 DNA: TGCAGTGCTACCTTGGGAGAGACCCAGTACTTC; CDR3 protein: CSATLGETQYF
D gene: .; clone size: .; V gene: TRBV13; J gene: TRBJ1-6; CDR3 DNA: TGTGCCAGCAGCTTACACGGGCCTCAAGGGCCCCTCCACTTT; CDR3 protein: CASSLHGPQGPLHF
D gene: .; clone size: .; V gene: TRBV30; J gene: TRBJ1-1; CDR3 DNA: TGTGCCTGGCGGGGTGACATTCAGGCCACTGAAGCTTTCTTT; CDR3 protein: CAWRGDIQATEAFF
D gene: .; clone size: once; V gene: TRBV9; J gene: TRBJ2-1; CDR3 DNA: TGTGCCAGCAGCGGACTGTCGGGTGAGCAGTTCTTC; CDR3 protein: CASSGLSGEQFF
D gene: TRBD2; clone size: .; V gene: TRBV15; J gene: TRBJ2-5; CDR3 DNA: TGTGCCACCAGCAGAGATCCGGGACAGGGTAGACTAGCGGGAGGATCGGGCTTACAAGAGACCCAGTACTTC; CDR3 protein: CATSRDPGQGRLAGGSGLQETQYF
D gene: .; clone size: once; V gene: TRBV7-9; J gene: TRBJ1-2; CDR3 DNA: TGTGCCAGCACCCTAGGGTCCGAAGGGGATGGCTACACCTTC; CDR3 protein: CASTLGSEGDGYTF
D gene: .; clone size: .; V gene: TRBV15; J gene: TRBJ2-6; CDR3 DNA: TGTGCCACCAGCAGAGAACCGGGCTCTGGGGCCAACGTCCTGACTTTC; CDR3 protein: CATSREPGSGANVLTF
D gene: TRBD2; clone size: .; V gene: TRBV6-5; J gene: TRBJ2-7; CDR3 DNA: TGTGCCAGCAATGCTCGGACTAGCGGGAACAACGAGCAGTACTTC; CDR3 protein: CASNARTSGNNEQYF
D gene: TRBD2; clone size: .; V gene: TRBV10-3; J gene: TRBJ2-7; CDR3 DNA: TGTGCCATCAGTGGGGAGGGATCTCGCTACGAGCAGTACTTC; CDR3 protein: CAISGEGSRYEQYF
D gene: .; clone size: .; V gene: TRBV7-3; J gene: TRBJ1-3; CDR3 DNA: TGTGCCAGCAGCTTTTACCCTGGAAACACCATATATTTT; CDR3 protein: CASSFYPGNTIYF
D gene: TRBD1; clone size: .; V gene: TRBV5-5; J gene: TRBJ1-1; CDR3 DNA: TGTGCCAGCAGCTTACGATCCTTGTGGTTATTCAGGGGGCAGAACACTGAAGCTTTCTTT; CDR3 protein: CASSLRSLWLFRGQNTEAFF